This TCR beta chain appears in the sequencing data of a study of blood T cells in healthy people across ages. Findings and limits, study-wide: Shifts in expanded clonotypes may have been confounded by donor CMV status, which was unknown.

Primers used in a second PCR of about 6 to 11 cycles were a sample-barcoded 5' primer and a J-beta primer mix. A template-switch adaptor that had 12 random nucleotides put a tag on each cDNA molecule. Each CDR3 protein gets one entry after TCRdb re-called the 5' RACE reads with MiXCR. This sample has approximately 880,000 distinct CDR3 sequences, with about 44% found just once. This clonotype was detected a few times. The antigen remains unidentified. Trimming shortened V by 2 bases and J by 6 bases, and 16 bases separated the two germline ends. Per the germline V gene, CDR1 is MNHEY and CDR2 is SVGEGT. This CDR3 is built from 16 residues.

The chain couples TRBV6-2 or TRBV6-3 to TRBJ2-2; D ambiguous. The sequence derives from a young man in good health. Sample: blood. The CDR3 protein is CASSYGQRWSPGELFF. CDR3 coding DNA: TGTGCCAGCAGTTACGGGCAGCGATGGTCCCCCGGGGAGCTGTTTTTT.